Shown below are 30 T cell receptor beta chains from a single sample sequenced in a study of human T cells and chemical hapten exposure. TCRdb recomputed calls from the RACE reads with MiXCR, one row per CDR3 protein. The table has 360,000 or so distinct CDR3 sequences, around 6% seen once. Documented time point: patch test 2, 6 weeks after DPC sensitization. The treatment denotes: therapeutic diphenylcyclopropenone sensitization with weekly scalp DPC. This specimen consisted of whole blood, obtained in connection with sensitization to the hapten diphenylcyclopropenone (DPC). Receptor source: a woman under 30 with alopecia areata. Some clones in this sample may be carry-over from other donors' samples.

This clonotype turned up a few times. The rearrangement uses TRBV29-1 and TRBJ2-5; D remains unclear. Trimming took off 7 bases at V and 2 bases at J, with 14 bases between the two ends. From germline, CDR1 is SQVTM and CDR2 ANQGSEA. This CDR3 is built from 13 residues. CDR3: CSALAAPQETQYF. The DNA for the CDR3 is TGCAGCGCATTGGCAGCCCCTCAAGAGACCCAGTACTTC.

Worth noting for this clonotype: A much more abundant neighbour one base away suggests this may be a read error. Written as DNA, the CDR3 is TGTGCCAGCAGCTCTAGGGCCAACGTCCTGACTTTC. Translation gives CASSSRANVLTF. This chain uses TRBV11-2 with TRBJ2-6; no definite D call. CDR1 and CDR2 from the germline V gene are SGHAT and FQNNGV. The CDR3 consists of 12 residues.

The sample holds a few counts of this clonotype. The gene calls are TRBV27 and TRBJ2-7, with TRBD1 matching 12 bases. The CDR3 spans 16 residues. Trimming removed 5 bases from V and 4 bases from J; junction bases left unmatched: 9. Germline CDR1 reads MNHEY; CDR2 reads SMNVEV (reference sequence). This CDR3 reads CASSLAPGQGAYEQYF. In DNA form, the CDR3 reads TGTGCCAGCAGTCTAGCCCCGGGACAGGGGGCATACGAGCAGTACTTC.

Only a few counts were recorded for this clonotype. The chain has TRBV2 and TRBJ1-2; 8 nucleotides align to TRBD1. The J segment lost 5 bases and the V segment lost 5 bases, leaving 10 bases of the junction unmatched. CDR1 SNHLY and CDR2 FYNNEI come from the germline V gene. The CDR3 is made up of 15 amino acids. CDR3 residues: CASSPLGQGWYGYTF. The CDR3, as DNA: TGTGCCAGCAGTCCCCTCGGACAGGGCTGGTATGGCTACACCTTC. The whole variable domain, filled in from reference TRBV2 and TRBJ1-2, reads EPEVTQTPSHQVTQMGQEVILRCVPISNHLYFYWYRQILGQKVEFLVSFYNNEISEKSEIFDDQFSVERPDGSNFTLKIRSTKLEDSAMYFCASSPLGQGWYGYTFGSGTRLTVV.

This clonotype was found many times. The J gene is TRBJ1-3, the V gene TRBV28; TRBD1 matches at 7 bases. CDR3 size: 15 residues. Germline V gene lookup returns CDR1 MDHEN and CDR2 SYDVKM. V trimming: 4 bases; J trimming: 1 base; junction bases outside the gene matches: 4. The CDR3 sequence: CASSYEGASGNTIYF. DNA for the CDR3: TGTGCCAGCAGTTACGAGGGGGCTTCTGGAAACACCATATATTTT. The variable domain in full, completed from reference TRBV28 and TRBJ1-3, reads DVKVTQSSRYLVKRTGEKVFLECVQDMDHENMFWYRQDPGLGLRLIYFSYDVKMKEKGDIPEGYSVSREKKERFSLILESASTNQTSMYLCASSYEGASGNTIYFGEGSWLTVV.

A few counts support this clonotype. J is TRBJ1-1 and V is TRBV6-2 or TRBV6-3; D unclear. Trimming pared 6 bases from V and 1 base from J, leaving 12 bases between. This CDR3 is 14 amino acids long. CDR1 is MNHEY, CDR2 SVGEGT, per germline. CDR3 in amino acids: CASSTRASNTEAFF. The CDR3 bases are TGTGCCAGCAGCACAAGGGCCTCGAACACTGAAGCTTTCTTT.

V usage is TRBV3-1 and J usage is TRBJ2-1; the D call may be TRBD1 or TRBD2 (6 bases each). V lost 4 bases, J lost 13 bases, and 20 bases lay in between. CDR3 size: 14 residues. In germline, CDR1 is LGHDT, CDR2 YNNKEL (reference sequence). In DNA, the CDR3 is TGTGCCAGCAGCCTCCGAGAGGGGGGTCCGGGACAGTTCTTC. Its protein is CASSLREGGPGQFF.

This clonotype was observed many times. V gene TRBV12-3 or TRBV12-4 combines with J gene TRBJ2-2; D is undetermined. V dropped 6 bases and J dropped 5 bases, with 10 bases sitting between them. CDR3 length: 13 amino acids. This CDR3 reads CASRNAWTGELFF. The CDR3 DNA is TGTGCCAGCAGAAATGCCTGGACCGGGGAGCTGTTTTTT.

This clonotype occurred a few times. The chain joins TRBV20-1 to TRBJ2-1; TRBD2 matches at 10 bases. Germline trimming cut 0 bases from V and 6 bases from J; bases unmatched to any gene: 11. This CDR3 is built from 17 residues. Germline V gene sequence: CDR1 DFQATT, CDR2 SNEGSKA (reference sequence). CDR3 region: CSARDPQTSGEVNEQFF. The CDR3 coding sequence is TGCAGTGCTAGAGATCCCCAAACTAGCGGGGAGGTCAATGAGCAGTTCTTC.

This clonotype is categorized as medium-sized. The gene calls are TRBV15 and TRBJ2-3, with no clear D. The CDR3 is 15 amino acids. Germline V CDR1 and CDR2: LNHNV, YYDKDF (reference sequence). The ends were cut back, 3 bases at V and 2 bases at J, with 12 bases in the middle. The CDR3 spells CATSSPQLSTDTQYF. Here the CDR3 DNA reads TGTGCCACCAGCAGCCCACAGCTGTCCACAGATACGCAGTATTTT. Full variable domain (rest looked up from reference TRBV15 and TRBJ2-3): DAMVIQNPRYQVTQFGKPVTLSCSQTLNHNVMYWYQQKSSQAPKLLFHYYDKDFNNEADTPDNFQSRRPNTSFCFLDIRSPGLGDTAMYLCATSSPQLSTDTQYFGPGTRLTVL.

The chain combines TRBV5-5 with TRBJ1-2; 11 bases are a match to TRBD1. The CDR3 is 14 amino acids. V was pared by 4 bases and J by 6 bases, with 5 bases of the junction left unmatched. The germline gives CDR1 SGHKS, CDR2 YYEKEE (reference sequence). In DNA, the CDR3 is TGTGCCAGCAGCGGGACAGGGGGGTTTGATGGCTACACCTTC. This codes for CASSGTGGFDGYTF.

The chain has TRBV27 and TRBJ1-2, with 11 bases matching TRBD1. Germline CDR1 and CDR2: MNHEY and SMNVEV (reference sequence). V shed 6 bases and J 8 bases; nucleotides not matched to a gene: 14. The CDR3 runs 16 residues. The CDR3 coding sequence is TGTGCCAGCAGCCATACCCCGGGACAGGGGGAGGAGGGCTACACCTTC. The encoded protein is CASSHTPGQGEEGYTF.

This clonotype was seen ten or more times. The CDR3 sequence: CASSYRPNYGYTF. The CDR3 DNA sequence: TGTGCCAGCAGTTATCGTCCAAATTATGGCTACACCTTC. The chain combines TRBV6-2 or TRBV6-3 with TRBJ1-2; D call uncertain. This CDR3 is built from 13 residues. V was shortened by 3 bases and J by 5 bases, with 10 bases between the two germline ends. Germline CDR1 and CDR2: MNHEY and SVGEGT.

V usage is TRBV12-3 or TRBV12-4 and J usage is TRBJ2-7, with a possible D match to TRBD1 (6 bases). Trimming cost V 6 bases and J 1 base, with 13 bases left between them. The CDR3 sequence is 14 residues long. The chain's CDR3 is CASRKEQGSYEQYF. The DNA of the CDR3 is TGTGCCAGCAGGAAGGAGCAGGGGTCCTACGAGCAGTACTTC.

This clonotype was observed a few times. The chain has TRBV27 and TRBJ1-1; TRBD1 matches 8 bases. The CDR3 consists of 16 residues. From germline, CDR1 is MNHEY and CDR2 SMNVEV (reference sequence). V was clipped by 1 base and J by 6 bases; unmatched bases: 10. The CDR3 nucleotides read TGTGCCAGCAGTTTATTCCAGGGGGCGCAGGTTTCTGAAGCTTTCTTT. Its protein product is CASSLFQGAQVSEAFF.

V usage is TRBV5-1 and J usage is TRBJ2-1; the match to TRBD1 covers 10 bases. The CDR3 covers 14 residues. The trim removed 0 bases at V and 6 bases at J, leaving 0 bases unmatched. From germline, CDR1 is SGHRS and CDR2 YFSETQ. CDR3 DNA: TGCGCCAGCAGCTTGGGGACAGGGGGCAATGAGCAGTTCTTC. Translated: CASSLGTGGNEQFF.

The chain joins TRBV6-2 or TRBV6-3 to TRBJ2-7, with TRBD1 matching over 7 bases. CDR1 and CDR2 from the germline V gene are MNHEY and SVGEGT. This CDR3 has 14 residues. The V and J ends lost 8 bases and 0 bases, in that order; junction bases with no gene match: 7. CDR3 protein: CASLRGGGSYEQYF. The DNA for the CDR3 is TGTGCCAGCCTCCGAGGGGGCGGCTCCTACGAGCAGTACTTC.

CDR3: CASSVPGFQETQYF. In nucleotides, the CDR3 is TGTGCCAGCAGCGTGCCGGGGTTCCAAGAGACCCAGTACTTC. The chain links TRBV7-2 to TRBJ2-5, with D possibly matching TRBD2 (5 bases). The germline V and J ends were trimmed by 5 bases and 1 base, with 11 bases remaining between them. CDR1 is SGHTA and CDR2 is FQGNSA in the germline V gene. The length of the CDR3 is 14 residues.

The gene calls are TRBV10-3 and TRBJ2-6, with D perhaps given as TRBD1 or TRBD2 (5 bases each). Germline values: CDR1 ENHRY, CDR2 SYGVKD. Trimming removed 6 bases from V and 6 bases from J, with 12 bases in between. The CDR3 sequence is 14 residues long. The CDR3 sequence: CAIRGDGKANVLTF. The CDR3 DNA reads TGTGCCATCAGGGGGGACGGCAAGGCCAACGTCCTGACTTTC.

This clonotype showed up just a few times. The CDR3 DNA is TGCAGGGTCCCCTGGGGGGATACGCAGTATTTT. Protein: CRVPWGDTQYF. This chain joins TRBV20-1 and TRBJ2-3; TRBD1 or TRBD2 may be the D gene (5 bases each). Germline CDR1 and CDR2: DFQATT and SNEGSKA (reference sequence). There are 11 residues in the CDR3.

There are many counts of this clonotype. The gene calls are TRBV3-1 and TRBJ2-2; D is ambiguous. The CDR3 totals 11 residues. V shed 3 bases and J shed 4 bases, with 0 bases lying between them. From germline, CDR1 is LGHDT and CDR2 YNNKEL (reference sequence). Written as DNA, the CDR3 is TGTGCCAGCAGCCACACCGGGGAGCTGTTTTTT. Translation: CASSHTGELFF. Full variable domain (remainder filled in from reference TRBV3-1 and TRBJ2-2): DTAVSQTPKYLVTQMGNDKSIKCEQNLGHDTMYWYKQDSKKFLKIMFSYNNKELIINETVPNRFSPKSPDKAHLNLHINSLELGDSAVYFCASSHTGELFFGEGSRLTVL.

The table lists this clonotype with a few counts. V and J are TRBV7-3 and TRBJ1-3; D gene uncertain. Trimming left V 1 base short and J 0 bases short, with 10 bases between. The germline CDR1 and CDR2 sequences are SGHTA and FQGTGA. This CDR3 region has 16 residues. CDR3 residues: CASSLKGAGSGNTIYF. CDR3 nucleotide sequence: TGTGCCAGCAGCTTAAAGGGCGCCGGCTCTGGAAACACCATATATTTT.

There are many counts of this clonotype. The DNA of the CDR3 is TGTGCCAGCACCGGAGATTCAGATACGCAGTATTTT. It is translated as CASTGDSDTQYF. The rearrangement links TRBV3-1 to TRBJ2-3; D uncertain. The CDR3 spans 12 residues. Germline loops: CDR1 LGHDT, CDR2 YNNKEL (reference sequence). Deletions cut 7 bases from V and 4 bases from J, with 9 bases between.

The table lists this clonotype with a few counts. The V gene is TRBV12-3 or TRBV12-4, the J gene TRBJ1-5; D remains unclear. The CDR3 is 14 residues long. Trimming cost V 0 bases and J 2 bases, with 5 bases left between them. The CDR3: CASSLADRNQPQHF. CDR3 sequence (DNA): TGTGCCAGCAGTTTAGCGGATCGCAATCAGCCCCAGCATTTT.

To note about this clonotype: A much bigger clone sits one base away, suggesting this may be a read error. This sequence joins TRBV6-5 and TRBJ1-1, with D perhaps TRBD1 (6 bases). Germline loops: CDR1 MNHEY, CDR2 SVGAGI. V lost 0 bases, J lost 1 base, and 9 bases lay in between. This CDR3 spans 15 amino acids. CDR3 in amino acids: CASSYSGQWNTEAFF. The CDR3 DNA reads as TGTGCCAGCAGTTACTCCGGACAGTGGAACACTGAAGCTTTCTTT.

Ten or more counts support this clonotype. This rearrangement joins TRBV5-1 to TRBJ2-7; TRBD2 agrees at 8 bases. This CDR3 is 15 amino acids long. Germline-derived CDR1 and CDR2 are SGHRS and YFSETQ. V was pared by 4 bases and J by 3 bases, with 9 bases of the junction left unmatched. CDR3 protein: CASSESSGHLYEQYF. CDR3 nucleotides: TGCGCCAGCAGCGAGTCTAGCGGGCACCTCTACGAGCAGTACTTC.

The rearrangement joins TRBV18 to TRBJ1-5, with a weak D call TRBD1 (6 bases). Trimming shortened V by 2 bases and J by 4 bases, and 12 bases separated the two germline ends. CDR1 KGHSH and CDR2 LQKENI come from the germline V gene. This CDR3 comprises 15 residues. CDR3 amino acids: CASSPRAGANQPQHF. The CDR3 region has the DNA TGTGCCAGCTCACCAAGGGCAGGGGCTAATCAGCCCCAGCATTTT.

This chain connects TRBV5-6 to TRBJ2-3; D not certain. Trimming pared 0 bases from V and 2 bases from J, leaving 10 bases between. Germline CDR1 SGHDT, CDR2 YYEEEE. This CDR3 region has 15 residues. The CDR3 nucleotides are TGTGCCAGCAGCTTGGAAAGGGATTACACAGATACGCAGTATTTT. Amino acid sequence: CASSLERDYTDTQYF.

This clonotype is termed medium-sized (0.01 to 0.1%). The V gene is TRBV6-1, the J gene TRBJ2-1; the D is unclear. This CDR3 has 14 amino acids. Germline loops: CDR1 MNHNS, CDR2 SASEGT. V was trimmed by 10 bases and J by 4 bases, leaving 17 bases between them. The chain's CDR3 is CATSPLTNYNEQFF. The CDR3 DNA is TGTGCCACCTCCCCGCTGACAAATTACAATGAGCAGTTCTTC.

This clonotype is medium-sized (0.01 to 0.1%) by share. The chain is built from TRBV7-9 and TRBJ1-4, with D uncertain. V was trimmed by 5 bases and J by 0 bases, leaving 16 bases between them. The CDR3 is 17 amino acids. Germline V CDR1 and CDR2: SEHNR, FQNEAQ (reference sequence). The CDR3 sequence is CASSPLEAAATNEKLFF. The CDR3 region has the DNA TGTGCCAGCAGCCCCCTCGAAGCGGCTGCAACTAATGAAAAACTGTTTTTT.